Shown below are 23 T cell receptor beta chains from a single sample sequenced in a study of shared clonotypes between healthy human individuals. Using immunoSEQ multiplex PCR, the repertoire was profiled, and TCRdb retains in-frame clones only, with some absent. This sample carries around 700,000 clones, roughly 72% of them seen once, and the ten largest clones take under 2%. The sample taken for sequencing was memory CD4+ T cells sorted from blood. Described subset: CD45RA-negative fraction. All receptors derive from a woman aged 30 to 39 in good health.

V gene TRBV4-2 combines with J gene TRBJ2-5; D possibly uses TRBD1 or TRBD2 (6 bases each). The CDR3 runs to 16 residues. CDR1 is LGHNA, CDR2 YNFKEQ, per germline. V lost 1 base and J 5 bases, leaving 17 bases between the germline ends. The CDR3 sequence is CASSQGPGATRETQYF. CDR3 nucleotide sequence: TGTGCCAGCAGCCAAGGACCGGGGGCCACTCGGGAGACCCAGTACTTC.

This rearrangement joins TRBV28 to TRBJ2-3; a weak D match, TRBD2 (6 bases). V gave up 5 bases and J gave up 7 bases, with 13 bases separating them. CDR1 is MDHEN, CDR2 SYDVKM, per germline. CDR3 length: 13 residues. The CDR3 bases are TGTGCCAGCAGTCCGGGACTGACAAATACGCAGTATTTT. Translation: CASSPGLTNTQYF.

The J gene is TRBJ1-1, the V gene TRBV18; D is unresolved. Germline V gives CDR1 KGHSH, CDR2 LQKENI. There are 13 residues in the CDR3. V was trimmed by 4 bases and J by 3 bases, leaving 9 bases between them. The CDR3 nucleotides are TGTGCCAGCTCACATAACACCGACACTGAAGCTTTCTTT. It codes for CASSHNTDTEAFF.

V usage is TRBV28 and J usage is TRBJ2-3; the match to TRBD2 covers 10 bases. The CDR3 extends over 15 amino acids. From germline, CDR1 is MDHEN and CDR2 SYDVKM. V shed 3 bases and J 7 bases; nucleotides not matched to a gene: 7. CDR3 in DNA: TGTGCCAGCAGTTTCACTAGCGGGAACCTGAATACGCAGTATTTT. Its translation is CASSFTSGNLNTQYF.

The table lists this clone with a few counts. The rearrangement joins TRBV5-1 to TRBJ1-4; no reliable D call. This CDR3 comprises 15 residues. With 3 bases removed from V and 0 bases from J, the gap between germline ends came to 9 bases. Germline V lookup: CDR1 SGHRS, CDR2 YFSETQ. For the CDR3, the DNA is TGCGCCAGCAGCTCCCACTCCCCAACTAATGAAAAACTGTTTTTT. Its protein is CASSSHSPTNEKLFF.

The chain uses TRBV7-2 and TRBJ1-1, with a possible D match to TRBD1 (6 bases). Germline V CDR1 and CDR2: SGHTA, FQGNSA. V lost 2 bases and J lost 3, with 13 bases in between. This CDR3 spans 15 amino acids. Here the CDR3 reads CASSLTGAGYTEAFF. Written as DNA, the CDR3 is TGTGCCAGCAGCTTAACGGGGGCGGGTTACACTGAAGCTTTCTTT.

This clone was seen more than once but under ten times. The rearrangement joins TRBV5-5 to TRBJ1-1; D is perhaps TRBD1 (6 bases). Germline V gene data show CDR1 as SGHKS and CDR2 as YYEKEE (reference sequence). V gave up 4 bases and J gave up 5 bases, with 15 bases separating them. CDR3 length: 14 residues. The CDR3 loop is CASSPAGGPTEAFF. The CDR3 DNA follows: TGTGCCAGCAGCCCAGCGGGGGGCCCAACTGAAGCTTTCTTT.

The chain uses TRBV5-1 and TRBJ2-3, with TRBD2 matching 13 bases. From germline, CDR1 is SGHRS and CDR2 YFSETQ. Trimming took 5 bases from V and 14 from J; bases not matched to a gene: 11. The CDR3 has 14 amino acids. CDR3 in amino acids: CASSPGTSGNQAYF. The DNA for the CDR3 is TGCGCCAGCAGTCCCGGGACTAGCGGGAACCAAGCGTATTTT.

This sequence joins TRBV15 and TRBJ1-4; no definite D call. Trimming took off 3 bases at V and 8 bases at J, with 10 bases between the two ends. The CDR3 extends over 13 amino acids. In germline, CDR1 is LNHNV, CDR2 YYDKDF (reference sequence). The CDR3 sequence is CATSSGVEEKLFF. Here the CDR3 DNA reads TGTGCCACCAGCAGCGGGGTGGAAGAAAAACTGTTTTTT.

This clone occurred many times. The V and J genes are TRBV7-8 and TRBJ1-2; 10 bases map to TRBD1. Germline CDR1 is SGHVS and CDR2 is FQNEAQ. The CDR3 totals 17 residues. J was trimmed by 4 bases and V by 5 bases; bases with no gene match: 13. CDR3 in amino acids: CASSTRLDRGRVYGYTF. Written as DNA, the CDR3 is TGTGCCAGCAGCACTCGCCTAGACAGGGGGCGCGTCTATGGCTACACCTTC. Complete variable domain (other parts from reference TRBV7-8 and TRBJ1-2): GAGVSQSPRYKVAKRGQDVALRCDPISGHVSLFWYQQALGQGPEFLTYFQNEAQLDKSGLPSDRFFAERPEGSVSTLKIQRTQQEDSAVYLCASSTRLDRGRVYGYTFGSGTRLTVV.

CDR3 sequence (DNA): TGTGCCAGCAGCCTAACGCCGGGACGGGGGAATGAGCAGTTCTTC. Protein sequence: CASSLTPGRGNEQFF. The V gene is TRBV5-5, the J gene TRBJ2-1; perhaps TRBD2 as D (6 bases). The V gene's germline CDR1 is SGHKS and CDR2 YYEKEE (reference sequence). The germline V and J ends were trimmed by 4 bases and 7 bases, with 18 bases remaining between them. The CDR3 is 15 amino acids. Variable domain in full (rest from reference TRBV5-5 and TRBJ2-1): DAGVTQSPTHLIKTRGQQVTLRCSPISGHKSVSWYQQVLGQGPQFIFQYYEKEERGRGNFPDRFSARQFPNYSSELNVNALLLGDSALYLCASSLTPGRGNEQFFGPGTRLTVL.

This clone was seen once. V and J are TRBV6-1 and TRBJ1-4; 7 bases line up with TRBD1. The CDR3 extends over 14 amino acids. The germline CDR1 and CDR2 sequences are MNHNS and SASEGT. The junction had 9 bases not matched to a gene; V was cut back by 6 bases and J by 8 bases. For the CDR3, the DNA is TGTGCCAGCAGGACCGGGACAGAGGGAGAAAAACTGTTTTTT. It encodes CASRTGTEGEKLFF.

This clone is a singleton in its sample. J is TRBJ2-1 and V is TRBV25-1; D is uncertain. Trimming removed 3 bases from V and 0 bases from J, with 3 bases in between. The CDR3 covers 13 residues. Germline V gene sequence: CDR1 MGHDK, CDR2 SYGVNS. As DNA, the CDR3 is TGTGCCAGCAGTGACCACTCCTACAATGAGCAGTTCTTC. Its translation is CASSDHSYNEQFF.

This clone was picked up one time. This chain connects TRBV5-1 to TRBJ2-3, with 9 bases aligning to TRBD2. The CDR3 is made up of 15 amino acids. Germline lookup yields CDR1 SGHRS and CDR2 YFSETQ. Trimming removed 5 bases from V and 1 base from J; junction bases left unmatched: 5. This chain's CDR3 is CASSTIAGGTDTQYF. CDR3 sequence (DNA): TGCGCCAGCAGTACGATAGCGGGGGGCACAGATACGCAGTATTTT.

For the CDR3, the DNA is TGCGCCAGCGGACAACGAAACACAGATACGCAGTATTTT. This encodes CASGQRNTDTQYF. The chain uses TRBV5-1 and TRBJ2-3; perhaps TRBD1 as D (5 bases). Per germline, CDR1 SGHRS and CDR2 YFSETQ. This CDR3 comprises 13 residues. V was shortened by 7 bases and J by 2 bases, with 11 bases between the two germline ends.

This chain uses TRBV27 with TRBJ1-2; D gene uncertain. CDR1 MNHEY and CDR2 SMNVEV come from the germline V gene (reference sequence). This CDR3 contains 15 residues. The V end lost 0 bases, the J end lost 0 bases, and 8 bases lay between the germline ends. This chain's CDR3 is CASSLSPVPNYGYTF. For the CDR3, the DNA is TGTGCCAGCAGTTTATCGCCAGTTCCTAACTATGGCTACACCTTC.

This chain joins TRBV7-9 and TRBJ2-3; no firm D call. V was clipped by 4 bases and J by 2 bases, with 7 bases between them. This CDR3 is built from 13 residues. In germline, CDR1 is SEHNR, CDR2 FQNEAQ (reference sequence). The CDR3 spells CASSSGHTDTQYF. The DNA of the CDR3 is TGTGCCAGCAGCTCTGGCCACACAGATACGCAGTATTTT.

This clone occurred once. This likely came from a read error, as a far larger clone is one base away. The sample contains more than one DNA sequence encoding this CDR3. The chain uses TRBV5-1 and TRBJ2-2; 7 positions agree with TRBD1. The CDR3 loop spans 14 amino acids. The germline V gene encodes CDR1 SGHRS and CDR2 YFSETQ. Germline trimming cut 4 bases from V and 3 bases from J; bases unmatched to any gene: 3. CDR3 protein: CASSPGTDTGELFF. DNA for the CDR3: TGCGCCAGCAGCCCTGGGACAGACACCGGGGAGCTGTTTTTT.

The V call is TRBV10-3, the J call TRBJ2-3; 7 nucleotides match TRBD1. The length of the CDR3 is 19 residues. Germline CDR1 ENHRY, CDR2 SYGVKD. V lost 2 bases, J lost 0 bases, and 14 bases stayed unmatched. CDR3 in DNA: TGTGCCATCAGTGAGCCCATAATCCGGGACAGCCTAAGCACAGATACGCAGTATTTT. The encoded protein is CAISEPIIRDSLSTDTQYF.

J is TRBJ1-4 and V is TRBV2; TRBD1 agrees at 7 bases. Germline V gene lookup returns CDR1 SNHLY and CDR2 FYNNEI. This CDR3 is 15 amino acids long. The V gene end was trimmed by 5 bases and the J gene end by 5 bases; junction bases not matched to a gene: 8. The CDR3 DNA reads TGTGCCAGCAGTTTACAGGGGACAGCCAATGAAAAACTGTTTTTT. Translated, it gives CASSLQGTANEKLFF.

The V call is TRBV6-1, the J call TRBJ1-2; D gene uncertain. There are 15 residues in the CDR3. The V gene lost 2 bases and the J gene lost 4 bases, with 14 bases spanning the gap. CDR1 MNHNS and CDR2 SASEGT come from the germline V gene. The CDR3 spells CASSESFSGPYGYTF. Here the CDR3 DNA reads TGTGCCAGCAGTGAAAGTTTTAGTGGCCCCTATGGCTACACCTTC.

The J gene is TRBJ2-7, the V gene TRBV20-1; D is unresolved. CDR1 is DFQATT and CDR2 is SNEGSKA in the germline V gene (reference sequence). V was trimmed by 7 bases and J by 6 bases, leaving 13 bases between them. CDR3 length: 11 amino acids. The CDR3 here is CSGWGSLEQYF. In nucleotides, the CDR3 is TGCAGTGGCTGGGGATCCCTCGAGCAGTACTTC.

This chain joins TRBV6-1 and TRBJ2-1; unclear D gene. V lost 2 bases and J 10 bases, leaving 12 bases between the germline ends. CDR3 size: 13 residues. The V gene's germline CDR1 is MNHNS and CDR2 SASEGT. The CDR3, as DNA: TGTGCCAGCAGTGAAAATTGGTTTTGGGAGCAGTTCTTC. Protein: CASSENWFWEQFF.